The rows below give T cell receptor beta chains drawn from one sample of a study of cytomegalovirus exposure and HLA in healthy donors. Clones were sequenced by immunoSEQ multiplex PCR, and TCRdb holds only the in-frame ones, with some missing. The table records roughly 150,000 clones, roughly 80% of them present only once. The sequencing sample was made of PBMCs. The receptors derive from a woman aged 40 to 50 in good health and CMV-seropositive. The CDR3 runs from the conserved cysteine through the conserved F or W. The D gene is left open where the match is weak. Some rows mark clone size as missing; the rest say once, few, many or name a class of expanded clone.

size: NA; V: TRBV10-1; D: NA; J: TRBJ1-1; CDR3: CASSGGDLAEAFF; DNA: TGCGCCAGCAGCGGGGGGGATTTGGCTGAAGCTTTCTTT
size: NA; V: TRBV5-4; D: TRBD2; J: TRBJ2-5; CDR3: CASSSRGSGAGEQYF; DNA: TGTGCCAGCAGCTCCCGGGGTAGCGGGGCGGGTGAGCAGTACTTC
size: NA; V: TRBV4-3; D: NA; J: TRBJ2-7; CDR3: CASSQGQGLSYEQYF; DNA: TGCGCCAGCAGCCAAGGGCAGGGGCTCTCCTACGAGCAGTACTTC
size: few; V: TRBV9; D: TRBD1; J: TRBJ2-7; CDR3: CASSKTGNDEQYF; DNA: TGTGCCAGCAGCAAGACAGGGAATGACGAGCAGTACTTC
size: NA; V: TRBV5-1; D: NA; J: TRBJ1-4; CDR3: CASSLEWGPNEKLFF; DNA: TGCGCCAGCAGCTTGGAGTGGGGGCCTAATGAAAAACTGTTTTTT
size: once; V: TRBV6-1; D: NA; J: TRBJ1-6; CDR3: CASSQGRNSPLHF; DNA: TGTGCCAGCAGTCAGGGTCGCAATTCACCCCTCCACTTT
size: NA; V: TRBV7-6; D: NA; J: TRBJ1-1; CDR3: CASSPQTGTEAFF; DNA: TGTGCCAGCAGCCCTCAGACAGGCACTGAAGCTTTCTTT
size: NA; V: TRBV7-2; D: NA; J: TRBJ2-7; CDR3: CASSRNTYEQYF; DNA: TGTGCCAGCAGCCGAAACACCTACGAGCAGTACTTC
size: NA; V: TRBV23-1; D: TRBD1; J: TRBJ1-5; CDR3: CASGTGGTQHF; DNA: TGCGCCAGCGGAACAGGGGGAACCCAGCATTTT
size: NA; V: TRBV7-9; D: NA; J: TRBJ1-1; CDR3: CASSLPSGEAFF; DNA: TGCGCCAGCAGCCTACCCTCTGGTGAAGCTTTCTTT
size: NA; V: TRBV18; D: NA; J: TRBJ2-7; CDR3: CASSPGPGEQYF; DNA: TGTGCCAGCTCACCGGGGCCCGGCGAGCAGTACTTC
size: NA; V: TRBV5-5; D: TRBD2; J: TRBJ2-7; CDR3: CASNLDTPGLAEGSSYEQYF; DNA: TGTGCCAGCAACCTGGACACTCCGGGACTAGCGGAAGGGAGCTCCTACGAGCAGTACTTC
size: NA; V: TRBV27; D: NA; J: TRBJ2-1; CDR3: CASSYEGDGGSYNEQFF; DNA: TGTGCCAGCAGTTATGAAGGAGATGGGGGGTCCTACAATGAGCAGTTCTTC
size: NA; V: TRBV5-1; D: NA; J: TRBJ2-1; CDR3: CASSLDSGTYNEQFF; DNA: TGCGCCAGCAGCTTGGATAGCGGAACCTACAATGAGCAGTTCTTC
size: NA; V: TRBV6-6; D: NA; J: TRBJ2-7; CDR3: CASSAAAGEQYF; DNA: TGTGCCAGCAGTGCTGCGGCGGGCGAGCAGTACTTC
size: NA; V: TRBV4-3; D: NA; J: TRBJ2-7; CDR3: CASSQAKGYEQYF; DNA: TGCGCCAGCAGCCAAGCCAAGGGGTACGAGCAGTACTTC
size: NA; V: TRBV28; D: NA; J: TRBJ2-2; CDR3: CASRGGGIPGELFF; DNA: TGTGCCAGCAGAGGAGGAGGGATACCCGGGGAGCTGTTTTTT
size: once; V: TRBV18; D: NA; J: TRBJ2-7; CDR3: CASSLGRAYEQYF; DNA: TGTGCCAGCTCCCTAGGCAGGGCCTACGAGCAGTACTTC
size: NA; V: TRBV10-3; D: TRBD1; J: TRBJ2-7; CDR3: CAISKGWDRGLHEQYF; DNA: TGTGCCATTAGCAAGGGGTGGGACAGGGGGCTCCACGAGCAGTACTTC
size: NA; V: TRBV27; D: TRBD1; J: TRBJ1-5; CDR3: CASSLSGTGSNQPQHF; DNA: TGTGCCAGCAGTTTATCTGGGACAGGCTCTAATCAGCCCCAGCATTTT
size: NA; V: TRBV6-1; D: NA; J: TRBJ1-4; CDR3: CATLKPGFNEKLFF; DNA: TGTGCCACCCTCAAACCGGGATTTAATGAAAAACTGTTTTTT
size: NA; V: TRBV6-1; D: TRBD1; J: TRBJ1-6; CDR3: CASTRDRDSPLHF; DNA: TGTGCCAGCACAAGGGACAGGGATTCACCCCTCCACTTT
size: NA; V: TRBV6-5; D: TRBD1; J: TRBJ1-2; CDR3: CASRVDRAHYGYTF; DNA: TGTGCCAGCAGGGTGGACAGGGCGCACTATGGCTACACCTTC
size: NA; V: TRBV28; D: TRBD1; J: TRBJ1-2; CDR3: CASLRGTNYGYTF; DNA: TGTGCCAGTCTCAGGGGGACTAACTATGGCTACACCTTC
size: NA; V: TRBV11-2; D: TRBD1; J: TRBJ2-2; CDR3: CASSHGTGDTGELFF; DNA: TGTGCCAGCAGCCACGGGACAGGGGATACCGGGGAGCTGTTTTTT
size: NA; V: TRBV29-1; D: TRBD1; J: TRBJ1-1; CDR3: CSAETGGGTEAFF; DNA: TGCAGCGCAGAGACAGGGGGCGGCACTGAAGCTTTCTTT
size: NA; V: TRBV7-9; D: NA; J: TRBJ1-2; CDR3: CASSLEQANYGYTF; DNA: TGTGCCAGCAGCTTAGAACAGGCTAACTATGGCTACACCTTC
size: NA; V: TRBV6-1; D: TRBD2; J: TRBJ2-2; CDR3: CASRGTSGVAGELFF; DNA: TGTGCCAGCAGGGGGACTAGCGGGGTCGCCGGGGAGCTGTTTTTT
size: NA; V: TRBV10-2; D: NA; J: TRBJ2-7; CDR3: CASSESRGYEQYF; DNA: TGCGCCAGCAGTGAGTCTCGGGGCTACGAGCAGTACTTC
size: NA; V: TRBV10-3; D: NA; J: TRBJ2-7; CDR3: CAISETASTYEQYF; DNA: TGTGCCATCAGTGAGACTGCGAGTACCTACGAGCAGTACTTC
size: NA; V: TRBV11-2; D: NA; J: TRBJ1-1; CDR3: CASSPGGTEAFF; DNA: TGTGCCAGCAGCCCCGGGGGCACTGAAGCTTTCTTT
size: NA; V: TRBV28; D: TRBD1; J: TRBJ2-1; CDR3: CASRPGTGLSSYNEQFF; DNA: TGTGCCAGCAGACCTGGGACAGGGCTTTCGTCCTACAATGAGCAGTTCTTC
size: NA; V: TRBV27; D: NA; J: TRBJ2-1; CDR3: CASSSPGNEQFF; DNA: TGTGCCAGCAGTTCCCCGGGGAATGAGCAGTTCTTC
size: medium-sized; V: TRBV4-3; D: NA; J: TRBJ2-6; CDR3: CASSQGSSGANVLTF; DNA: TGCGCCAGCAGCCAGGGGAGTTCTGGGGCCAACGTCCTGACTTTC
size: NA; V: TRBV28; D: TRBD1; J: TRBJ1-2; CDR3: CASSPWDRINYGYTF; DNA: TGTGCCAGCAGCCCATGGGACAGGATTAACTATGGCTACACCTTC
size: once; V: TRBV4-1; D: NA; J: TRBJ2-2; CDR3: CASSLTPLQGRNTGELFF; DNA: TGCGCCAGCAGCCTGACCCCTCTACAGGGTCGGAACACCGGGGAGCTGTTTTTT
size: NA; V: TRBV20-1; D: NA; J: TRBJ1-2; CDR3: CSAPRDTF; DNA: TGCAGTGCGCCTCGAGACACCTTC
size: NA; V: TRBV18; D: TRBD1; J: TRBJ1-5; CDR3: CASSLPTGTGANQPQHF; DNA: TGTGCCAGCTCACTACCCACCGGGACAGGGGCAAATCAGCCCCAGCATTTT
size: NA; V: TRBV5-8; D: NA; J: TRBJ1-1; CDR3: CASSPRVPHVNTEAFF; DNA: TGTGCCAGCAGCCCCCGAGTCCCGCACGTGAACACTGAAGCTTTCTTT
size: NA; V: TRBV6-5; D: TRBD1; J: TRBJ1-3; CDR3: CASTRTGGPTIYF; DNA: TGTGCCAGCACGAGGACAGGGGGGCCCACCATATATTTT
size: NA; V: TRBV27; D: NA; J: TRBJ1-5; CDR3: CASSLLGGTQGPQHF; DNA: TGTGCCAGCAGTCTATTGGGCGGGACCCAAGGACCCCAGCATTTT
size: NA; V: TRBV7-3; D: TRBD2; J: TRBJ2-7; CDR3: CASSYSGGPYRNHSYEQYF; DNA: TGTGCCAGCAGCTACTCGGGAGGGCCCTATCGGAATCACTCCTACGAGCAGTACTTC
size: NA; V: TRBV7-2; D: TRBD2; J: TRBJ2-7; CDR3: CASSLAGSYEQYF; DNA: TGTGCCAGCAGTCTAGCGGGGTCCTACGAGCAGTACTTC
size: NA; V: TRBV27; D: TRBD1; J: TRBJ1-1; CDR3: CASSLRDRVGRAFF; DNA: TGTGCCAGCAGTTTAAGGGACAGGGTCGGTCGGGCTTTCTTT
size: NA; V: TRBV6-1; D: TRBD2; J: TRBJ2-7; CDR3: CASRETSGGYEQYF; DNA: TGTGCCAGCAGGGAGACTAGCGGGGGGTACGAGCAGTACTTC
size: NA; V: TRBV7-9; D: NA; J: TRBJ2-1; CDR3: CSSSLQVRRGNEQFF; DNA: TGTTCCAGCAGCTTACAGGTACGAAGGGGCAATGAGCAGTTCTTC